This entry lists 15 T cell receptor beta chains sequenced from one sample in a study of cytomegalovirus exposure and HLA in healthy donors. 13 Jbeta primers and 60 Vbeta primers were used for the PCR. Assay used: immunoSEQ multiplex PCR; TCRdb lists only in-frame clones, some missing. The sample lists some 240,000 clones; about 93% were seen once. The specimen sequenced was PBMCs. The source is a girl aged 2-10 years in good health and CMV-seronegative.

This rearrangement joins TRBV16 to TRBJ2-6; 8 nucleotides line up with TRBD1. CDR1 and CDR2 from the germline V gene are KGHSY and FQNENV. The CDR3 spans 15 residues. After removal of 4 bases from V and 4 bases from J, the junction contained 3 bases not matched to a gene. DNA for the CDR3: TGTGCCAGCAGCCCCCGGGACAGGGGGGCCAACGTCCTGACTTTC. Its protein product is CASSPRDRGANVLTF.

V usage is TRBV27 and J usage is TRBJ2-5, with 7 bases aligning to TRBD1. The DNA end is more similar to TRBJ2-7, so the J call may be wrong. Looked up from germline, CDR1 is MNHEY and CDR2 is SMNVEV (reference sequence). The CDR3 covers 14 residues. CDR3: CASSRKTGAYEQYF. Written as DNA, the CDR3 is TGTGCCAGCAGTCGGAAAACAGGGGCCTACGAGCAGTACTTC.

The gene calls are TRBV5-1 and TRBJ2-5, with D perhaps matching TRBD2 (7 bases). V was pared by 0 bases and J by 4 bases, with 13 bases between. Germline CDR1 is SGHRS and CDR2 is YFSETQ. The CDR3 runs 15 residues. The CDR3 DNA reads TGCGCCAGCAGCTTGGAGGGGGGGCGGGGAGAGACCCAGTACTTC. Translation gives CASSLEGGRGETQYF.

The rearrangement joins TRBV29-1 to TRBJ2-5; TRBD2 agrees at 11 bases. This CDR3 is built from 16 residues. V shed 3 bases and J 5 bases; nucleotides not matched to a gene: 11. Per the germline V gene, CDR1 is SQVTM and CDR2 is ANQGSEA. DNA for the CDR3: TGCAGCGTTGAGGTAAATCTAGCGGGAGGATCTGAGACCCAGTACTTC. Translation gives CSVEVNLAGGSETQYF.

The gene calls are TRBV11-2 and TRBJ2-1; D is uncertain. V lost 3 bases and J 8 bases, leaving 8 bases between the germline ends. Looked up from germline, CDR1 is SGHAT and CDR2 is FQNNGV. The CDR3 extends over 12 amino acids. The CDR3 is CASSFSGYEQFF. As DNA, the CDR3 is TGTGCCAGCAGCTTTTCGGGTTATGAGCAGTTCTTC.

The chain is built from TRBV6-5 and TRBJ1-5; D gene unclear. The CDR3 contains 13 residues. CDR1 is MNHEY, CDR2 SVGAGI, per germline. With 2 bases removed from V and 7 bases from J, the gap between germline ends came to 9 bases. CDR3 amino acids: CASSYEGNQPQHF. Here the CDR3 DNA reads TGTGCCAGCAGTTACGAGGGAAACCAGCCCCAGCATTTT.

The rearrangement uses TRBV6-1 and TRBJ2-3; D is undetermined. V lost 6 bases and J lost 0, with 13 bases in between. Looked up from germline, CDR1 is MNHNS and CDR2 is SASEGT. This CDR3 contains 15 residues. The CDR3 loop reads CASRVSRDSTDTQYF. The CDR3 coding sequence is TGTGCCAGCAGAGTTAGCAGAGATAGCACAGATACGCAGTATTTT.

V usage is TRBV7-2 and J usage is TRBJ1-4; D gene uncertain. The CDR3 sequence is 16 residues long. V dropped 5 bases and J dropped 0 bases, with 13 bases sitting between them. Germline V lookup: CDR1 SGHTA, CDR2 FQGNSA. The CDR3 spells CASSPLPGSTNEKLFF. CDR3 DNA: TGTGCCAGCAGCCCGCTGCCGGGGTCAACTAATGAAAAACTGTTTTTT.

This clone appeared a few times. One junction end disagrees with the germline gene, perhaps due to a read error. J is TRBJ2-6 and V is TRBV7-7; the D gene is possibly TRBD1 (5 bases). The CDR3 covers 13 residues. CDR1 is SSHAT and CDR2 is FNYEAQ in the germline V gene (reference sequence). The CDR3 reads CASSLDRANVLTF. The DNA for the CDR3 is TGTGCTAGCAGCTTGGACAGGGCCAACGTCCTGACTTTC.

This clone was picked up one time. This rearrangement joins TRBV29-1 to TRBJ1-5; weak D call: TRBD1 (6 bases). V was trimmed by 7 bases and J by 3 bases, leaving 13 bases between them. This CDR3 comprises 13 residues. Germline assignment: CDR1 SQVTM and CDR2 ANQGSEA. DNA of the CDR3: TGCAGCGCGGCCGGGACATCCAATCAGCCCCAGCATTTT. It codes for CSAAGTSNQPQHF.

J is TRBJ1-2 and V is TRBV14, with a tentative D call TRBD1 (6 bases). This CDR3 has 15 amino acids. Trimming cost V 1 base and J 3 bases, with 12 bases left between them. Germline CDR1 reads SGHDN; CDR2 reads FVKESK. The CDR3 DNA reads TGTGCCAGCAGCCAAGGGGCAGCAGGGGACTATGGCTACACCTTC. Amino acid sequence: CASSQGAAGDYGYTF.

CDR3 in amino acids: CAISESSGPYTGELFF. The CDR3 nucleotides are TGTGCCATCAGTGAGTCTAGCGGGCCGTACACCGGGGAGCTGTTTTTT. The chain has TRBV10-3 and TRBJ2-2; 7 bases align to TRBD2. The CDR3 runs 16 residues. Losses at the gene ends were 0 bases for V and 3 bases for J; bases not matched to a gene: 4. CDR1 ENHRY and CDR2 SYGVKD come from the germline V gene.

This clone has only a few counts. V gene TRBV18 combines with J gene TRBJ2-7; 7 bases are a match to TRBD2. The J segment lost 3 bases and the V segment lost 5 bases, leaving 7 bases of the junction unmatched. CDR1 KGHSH and CDR2 LQKENI come from the germline V gene. The CDR3 runs 14 residues. CDR3 protein: CASSIVGGGYEQYF. CDR3 DNA sequence: TGTGCCAGCTCAATTGTGGGGGGGGGCTACGAGCAGTACTTC.

The chain joins TRBV7-9 to TRBJ2-7, with 7 bases fitting TRBD1. Trimming removed 1 base from V and 3 bases from J; junction bases left unmatched: 3. The CDR3 contains 14 residues. Germline V gene lookup returns CDR1 SEHNR and CDR2 FQNEAQ (reference sequence). CDR3 amino acids: CASSLEGQVYEQYF. As DNA, the CDR3 is TGTGCCAGCAGCTTAGAAGGACAGGTCTACGAGCAGTACTTC.

The J gene is TRBJ1-1, the V gene TRBV5-1; D is possibly TRBD1 (5 bases). V lost 3 bases, J lost 7 bases, and 13 bases lay in between. This CDR3 has 13 residues. Per germline, CDR1 SGHRS and CDR2 YFSETQ. This CDR3 reads CASSSYGGGEAFF. CDR3 in DNA: TGCGCCAGCAGCTCCTATGGGGGAGGTGAAGCTTTCTTT.